One sample yielded the 20 T cell receptor beta chains listed below, sequenced in a study of primary melanoma T cells and metastatic recurrence. Method: immunoSEQ multiplex PCR; TCRdb's copy keeps in-frame clones and lacks some. The table records approximately 300 clones, around 88% of them present only once. The sample taken for sequencing was melanoma tumor tissue. These receptors were obtained from a human donor with melanoma.

The chain is built from TRBV11-3 and TRBJ2-5, with a weak D call TRBD1 (7 bases). Germline V CDR1 and CDR2: SGHNT, YENEEA. V lost 3 bases, J lost 1 base, and 12 bases lay in between. The CDR3 length is 15 residues. In nucleotides, the CDR3 is TGTGCCAGCAGCTTCAGGGGGGAGCCCCAAGAGACCCAGTACTTC. It is translated as CASSFRGEPQETQYF.

The chain has TRBV28 and TRBJ2-1; D gene uncertain. CDR3 length: 13 amino acids. The V end lost 3 bases, the J end lost 4 bases, and 7 bases lay between the germline ends. CDR1 is MDHEN and CDR2 is SYDVKM in the germline V gene. Here the CDR3 DNA reads TGTGCCAGCAGTTTCTTACGGTACAATGAGCAGTTCTTC. It is translated as CASSFLRYNEQFF. Using reference TRBV28 and TRBJ2-1 for the parts outside the CDR3, the full variable domain is DVKVTQSSRYLVKRTGEKVFLECVQDMDHENMFWYRQDPGLGLRLIYFSYDVKMKEKGDIPEGYSVSREKKERFSLILESASTNQTSMYLCASSFLRYNEQFFGPGTRLTVL.

This chain links TRBV11-3 with TRBJ2-5; 8 bases map to TRBD1. CDR3 length: 15 amino acids. After removal of 5 bases from V and 3 bases from J, the junction contained 8 bases not matched to a gene. Germline CDR1 is SGHNT and CDR2 is YENEEA. The CDR3 here is CASSPWKTGEETQYF. CDR3 bases: TGTGCCAGCAGCCCGTGGAAGACAGGGGAAGAGACCCAGTACTTC. Variable domain in full (rest from reference TRBV11-3 and TRBJ2-5): EAGVVQSPRYKIIEKKQPVAFWCNPISGHNTLYWYLQNLGQGPELLIRYENEEAVDDSQLPKDRFSAERLKGVDSTLKIQPAELGDSAVYLCASSPWKTGEETQYFGPGTRLLVL.

The chain combines TRBV9 with TRBJ2-7, with a weak D call TRBD1 (6 bases). The germline CDR1 and CDR2 sequences are SGDLS and YYNGEE. The V and J ends lost 6 bases and 0 bases respectively, with 10 bases between them. The CDR3 sequence is 13 residues long. CDR3: CASTWTDSYEQYF. In DNA, the CDR3 is TGTGCCAGCACTTGGACAGACTCCTACGAGCAGTACTTC. The full variable domain, with the rest looked up from reference TRBV9 and TRBJ2-7, is DSGVTQTPKHLITATGQRVTLRCSPRSGDLSVYWYQQSLDQGLQFLIQYYNGEERAKGNILERFSAQQFPDLHSELNLSSLELGDSALYFCASTWTDSYEQYFGPGTRLTVT.

V and J are TRBV12-2 and TRBJ1-4; TRBD1 is the table's D call and was not checked against the DNA. TRBV12-2 is tagged as a pseudogene. CDR3 length: 15 residues. The CDR3 nucleotides are TGTGCCAGTACGGGGACAGGGGGCGCGGAAGAAAAACTGTTTTTT. Its protein is CASTGTGGAEEKLFF.

The chain couples TRBV6-8 to TRBJ1-3; D is perhaps TRBD1 (5 bases). The CDR3 runs 13 residues. Germline loops: CDR1 MNHGY, CDR2 SAAAGT. V was shortened by 10 bases and J by 0 bases, with 10 bases between the two germline ends. This CDR3 is CAIRESSGNTIYF. CDR3 nucleotides: TGTGCCATCAGGGAATCCTCTGGAAACACCATATATTTT.

This chain joins TRBV18 and TRBJ2-7; the match to TRBD1 covers 7 bases. V lost 3 bases to trimming and J lost 4 bases; unmatched junction nucleotides: 12. Germline V gene sequence: CDR1 KGHSH, CDR2 LQKENI. There are 16 residues in the CDR3. The CDR3 sequence: CASSPPLQGSPYEQYF. As DNA, the CDR3 is TGTGCCAGCTCACCGCCCCTACAGGGGTCCCCATACGAGCAGTACTTC.

With respect to this clone: Germline and junction disagree at one end, which may indicate a read error. The chain recombines TRBV7-1 with TRBJ1-2; D remains unclear. TRBV7-1 is an ORF for which the function is uncertain. This CDR3 spans 14 amino acids. CDR3 nucleotides: TGTGTCAGCAGCCCCTTATTGTGGATTGGGGGCTACACCTTC. Translation: CVSSPLLWIGGYTF.

The rearrangement joins TRBV11-3 to TRBJ2-1; D gene unclear. The ends were cut back, 2 bases at V and 7 bases at J, with 12 bases in the middle. The length of the CDR3 is 14 residues. CDR1 SGHNT and CDR2 YENEEA come from the germline V gene. DNA for the CDR3: TGTGCCAGCAGCTTATTGAACAGCCAGAATGAGCAGTTCTTC. Amino acids: CASSLLNSQNEQFF.

The chain is built from TRBV7-1 and TRBJ2-2, with TRBD1 identical over 8 bases. TRBV7-1 is annotated as an ORF whose role is uncertain. The CDR3 contains 15 residues. V lost 3 bases to trimming and J lost 4 bases; unmatched junction nucleotides: 4. The CDR3 sequence is CASSSGTGVTGELFF. The CDR3 region has the DNA TGTGCCAGCAGCTCCGGGACAGGAGTCACCGGGGAGCTGTTTTTT.

By proportion, this clone is hyperexpanded. This rearrangement joins TRBV14 to TRBJ1-1; no clear D. V was clipped by 0 bases and J by 4 bases, with 12 bases between them. The CDR3 is 15 amino acids. The germline gives CDR1 SGHDN, CDR2 FVKESK. CDR3 loop: CASSQDLRFSTEAFF. The CDR3 DNA reads TGTGCCAGCAGCCAAGATTTGAGATTTAGCACTGAAGCTTTCTTT.

The V and J genes are TRBV6-8 and TRBJ2-2, with TRBD2 matching 10 bases. Per germline, CDR1 MNHGY and CDR2 SAAAGT. The CDR3 is 15 amino acids. The V and J ends lost 7 bases and 2 bases, in that order; junction bases with no gene match: 4. CDR3 amino acids: CASTRTSGNTGELFF. CDR3 nucleotides: TGTGCCAGCACTCGGACTAGCGGTAACACCGGGGAGCTGTTTTTT.

The chain joins TRBV11-3 to TRBJ2-7; D tentatively reads TRBD1 or TRBD2 (6 bases each). Germline V gene lookup returns CDR1 SGHNT and CDR2 YENEEA. The V end was cut by 1 base, the J end by 12 bases, with 19 bases between. The CDR3 spans 14 residues. The DNA for the CDR3 is TGTGCCAGCAGCTTAGTAGGAGGGGGACATTCATTGTACTTC. Its protein product is CASSLVGGGHSLYF.

V gene TRBV1 combines with J gene TRBJ2-3; the D call of TRBD2 is as the table states it, not checked on the DNA. TRBV1 is a recognized pseudogene. This CDR3 is 14 amino acids long. The CDR3 loop is CASSRIAGGDTQYF. Written as DNA, the CDR3 is TGCGCCAGCAGCCGGATAGCGGGAGGGGATACGCAGTATTTT.

The chain uses TRBV19 and TRBJ1-3; 7 nucleotides match TRBD1. In germline, CDR1 is LNHDA, CDR2 SQIVND (reference sequence). After removal of 8 bases from V and 7 bases from J, the junction contained 14 bases not matched to a gene. CDR3 size: 15 residues. CDR3 sequence reads: CASGFYRGLTNTIYF. Written as DNA, the CDR3 is TGTGCCAGTGGATTTTACAGGGGCTTGACGAACACCATATATTTT.

The chain carries TRBV30 and TRBJ1-1; possible D gene TRBD1, 5 bases. Germline values: CDR1 GTSNPN, CDR2 SVGIG (reference sequence). This CDR3 has 13 amino acids. Trimming removed 5 bases at V and 2 bases at J, with 12 bases between. The CDR3 loop reads CAWGAPFNTEAFF. Written as DNA, the CDR3 is TGTGCCTGGGGGGCCCCCTTTAACACTGAAGCTTTCTTT.

V usage is TRBV7-7 and J usage is TRBJ2-3; 11 bases are shared with TRBD2. Germline trimming cut 3 bases from V and 5 bases from J; bases unmatched to any gene: 1. CDR3 size: 14 residues. Germline-derived CDR1 and CDR2 are SSHAT and FNYEAQ (reference sequence). CDR3 sequence reads: CASSLTSGIDTQYF. In DNA form, the CDR3 reads TGTGCCAGCAGCTTGACTAGCGGGATAGATACGCAGTATTTT.

This chain joins TRBV19 and TRBJ1-2; tentative D call: TRBD1 (5 bases). There are 14 residues in the CDR3. Germline CDR1 reads LNHDA; CDR2 reads SQIVND (reference sequence). Trimming stripped 7 bases from V and 3 bases from J, with 15 bases between. The CDR3 DNA follows: TGTGCCAGTACCCCTCGGGGCAGAGACTATGGCTACACCTTC. This encodes CASTPRGRDYGYTF.

This clone has more than one count but fewer than ten. The genes are TRBV15 and TRBJ1-1, with 9 bases that match TRBD1. Germline-derived CDR1 and CDR2 are LNHNV and YYDKDF (reference sequence). Trimming cost V 4 bases and J 5 bases; bases outside gene matches: 5. This CDR3 has 14 residues. CDR3 sequence (DNA): TGTGCCACCAGCACCTTGACAGGGGGTACTGAAGCTTTCTTT. Encoded protein: CATSTLTGGTEAFF.

This clone has a single count. The chain couples TRBV6-8 to TRBJ1-5; D gene unclear. CDR3 length equals 14 residues. Germline V lookup: CDR1 MNHGY, CDR2 SAAAGT. V was cut by 0 bases and J by 4 bases, with 7 bases left in between. The DNA for the CDR3 is TGTGCCAGCAGTTACTCAGCAGGTAATCAGCCCCAGCATTTT. Protein: CASSYSAGNQPQHF.